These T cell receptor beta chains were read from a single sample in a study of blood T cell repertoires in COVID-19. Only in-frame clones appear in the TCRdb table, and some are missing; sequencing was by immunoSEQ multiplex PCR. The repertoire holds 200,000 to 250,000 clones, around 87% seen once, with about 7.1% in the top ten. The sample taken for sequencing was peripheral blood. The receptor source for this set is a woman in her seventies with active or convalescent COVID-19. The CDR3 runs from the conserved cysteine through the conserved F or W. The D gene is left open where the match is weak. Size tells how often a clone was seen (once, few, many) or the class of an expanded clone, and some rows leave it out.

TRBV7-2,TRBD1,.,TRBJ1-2,CASSPAEGQSRGYTF,TGTGCCAGCAGCCCCGCCGAGGGACAGAGTAGGGGCTACACCTTC
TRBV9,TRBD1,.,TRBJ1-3,CASTRGRAGNTIYF,TGTGCTAGCACCAGGGGGCGCGCTGGAAACACCATATATTTT
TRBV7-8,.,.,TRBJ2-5,CASSNQETQYF,TGTGCCAGCAGCAATCAGGAGACCCAGTACTTC
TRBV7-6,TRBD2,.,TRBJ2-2,CASSLASGGATGELFF,TGTGCCAGCAGCTTAGCTAGCGGGGGGGCCACCGGGGAGCTGTTTTTT
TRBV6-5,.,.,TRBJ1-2,CASSYSTGNYGYTF,TGTGCCAGCAGTTACTCGACCGGGAACTATGGCTACACCTTC
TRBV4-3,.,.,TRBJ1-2,CASSQDRDINYGYTF,TGCGCCAGCAGCCAAGATCGTGACATCAACTATGGCTACACCTTC
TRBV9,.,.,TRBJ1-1,CASSKQGWRTEAFF,TGTGCCAGCAGCAAACAGGGTTGGCGGACTGAAGCTTTCTTT
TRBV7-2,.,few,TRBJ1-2,CANSRANYGYTF,TGTGCCAACAGCCGGGCTAACTATGGCTACACCTTC
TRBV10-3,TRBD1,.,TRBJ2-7,CAIGTGGTYEQYF,TGTGCCATCGGGACAGGGGGGACCTACGAGCAGTACTTC
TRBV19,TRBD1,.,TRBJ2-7,CASSKGAGYEQYF,TGTGCCAGTAGTAAGGGGGCCGGCTACGAGCAGTACTTC
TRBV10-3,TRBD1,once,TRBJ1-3,CASKTGGSGNTIYF,TGTGCCTCGAAGACAGGGGGCTCTGGAAACACCATATATTTT
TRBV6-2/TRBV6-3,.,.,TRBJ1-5,CASSYSGGAISQPQHF,TGTGCCAGCAGTTACTCGGGGGGAGCAATAAGTCAGCCCCAGCATTTT
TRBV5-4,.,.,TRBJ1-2,CASSLVKEGSYTF,TGTGCCAGCAGCTTGGTAAAGGAGGGGAGCTACACCTTC